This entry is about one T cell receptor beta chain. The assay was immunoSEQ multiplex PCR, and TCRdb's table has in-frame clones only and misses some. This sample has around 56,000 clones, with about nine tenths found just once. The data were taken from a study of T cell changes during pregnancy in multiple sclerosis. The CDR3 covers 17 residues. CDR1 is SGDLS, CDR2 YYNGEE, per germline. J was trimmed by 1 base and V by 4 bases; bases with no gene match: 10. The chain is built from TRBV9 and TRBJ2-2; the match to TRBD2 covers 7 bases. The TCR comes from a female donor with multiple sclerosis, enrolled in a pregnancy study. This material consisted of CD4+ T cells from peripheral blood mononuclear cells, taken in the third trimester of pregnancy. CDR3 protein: CASSSGTGGLNTGELFF. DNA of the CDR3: TGTGCCAGCAGCAGCGGGACCGGGGGACTGAACACCGGGGAGCTGTTTTTT. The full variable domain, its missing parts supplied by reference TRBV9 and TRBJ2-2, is DSGVTQTPKHLITATGQRVTLRCSPRSGDLSVYWYQQSLDQGLQFLIQYYNGEERAKGNILERFSAQQFPDLHSELNLSSLELGDSALYFCASSSGTGGLNTGELFFGEGSRLTVL.